A single TCR beta chain is shown here with its context. The target antigen is unknown. It was healthy bone marrow donors who served as donors. The PCR contained 60 Vbeta and 13 Jbeta primers. Sequencing was performed with immunoSEQ multiplex PCR; in TCRdb, only in-frame clones are kept and a portion is missing. The repertoire holds about 230,000 clones, with around 89% as singletons. The data belong to a study of cytomegalovirus exposure and HLA in healthy donors. In the study overall: Findings of an earlier analysis included roughly 110 million unique TCR beta sequences from 200 million or so T cells.

Study-wide findings and caveats: DRB1 showed the most TCR associations and HLA-C the fewest in a later analysis, as rates varied by HLA locus. TCR beta V segments were, for the most part, productive about 87% or about 30% of the time in an earlier analysis.

Material for sequencing was PBMCs. The sequence derives from a young woman in good health and CMV-seronegative.

This chain's CDR3 is CASSSEGQETQYF. The DNA for the CDR3 is TGTGCCAGCAGCTCGGAGGGCCAAGAGACCCAGTACTTC. The chain employs TRBV7-9 and TRBJ2-5; possibly TRBD2 for D (6 bases). Trimming pared 4 bases from V and 1 base from J, leaving 7 bases between. This CDR3 has 13 amino acids. The germline V gene encodes CDR1 SEHNR and CDR2 FQNEAQ (reference sequence).